The text below deals with one T cell receptor beta chain. Its antigen is not known. These data come from a study of OX40 agonist ivuxolimab in advanced cancers. General study results and limits: Partial responders treated at 0.1-3.0 mg/kg exhibited clonal expansion among the lowest measured. CD4+ and CD8+ T cells in blood underwent clonal expansion by week 6 at 0.1 to 3.0 mg/kg.

Blood samples were obtained at baseline, cycle 4 day 1, and cycle 7 day 1. The protocol was immunoSEQ multiplex PCR, while the TCRdb copy is restricted to in-frame clones and leaves out a portion. The table includes more than 85,000 clones, approximately 89% detected once. Trimming stripped 6 bases from V and 3 bases from J, with 12 bases between. The CDR3 runs 14 residues. CDR1 MDHEN and CDR2 SYDVKM come from the germline V gene. The material was CD4+ or CD8+ T cells sorted from blood, obtained in a trial of the OX40 agonist ivuxolimab. The rearrangement links TRBV28 to TRBJ2-1; D uncertain. This receptor was identified in an adult with an advanced solid tumor such as melanoma, head and neck, liver or kidney cancer. CDR3 in amino acids: CASRRSSFYNEQFF. The CDR3 coding sequence is TGTGCCAGCAGACGGAGTAGTTTCTACAATGAGCAGTTCTTC.